This T cell receptor (beta chain) was recovered during a study of shared clonotypes between healthy human individuals. The protocol was immunoSEQ multiplex PCR, while the TCRdb copy is restricted to in-frame clones and leaves out a portion. The sample comprises 2 million to 3 million clones, about 92% of which are singletons, and around 0.14% rests with the top ten. After removal of 6 bases from V and 4 bases from J, the junction contained 9 bases not matched to a gene. There are 15 residues in the CDR3. Germline V gene data show CDR1 as MNHNS and CDR2 as SASEGT. Sequencing was done on a sample of naive CD4+ T cells sorted from blood. Subset indicated: CD45RA+ positively selected. The TCR comes from a man aged 18 to 29 in good health. The rearrangement links TRBV6-1 to TRBJ2-3, with 8 bases that match TRBD1. The CDR3 spells CASSSQGVGSDTQYF. The DNA for the CDR3 is TGTGCCAGCAGCTCACAGGGGGTAGGGTCAGATACGCAGTATTTT.